This T cell receptor beta chain emerged from a study of CD8+ T cells in alopecia areata. Sample treatment: oral pan-JAK inhibitor, 5-10 mg twice daily. Peripheral blood and lesional scalp punch biopsies came from alopecia areata patients. The CDR3 loop spans 14 amino acids. In germline, CDR1 is SGHTA, CDR2 FQGNSA. RNA was isolated and reverse transcribed to cDNA, the sequencing template. Libraries were prepared by immunoSEQ multiplex PCR; TCRdb keeps only in-frame clonotypes and omits some of them. The sample yields 4,300 or so clones, 69% seen once. The input for sequencing was skin, taken at week 24, from a patient treated with tofacitinib. The receptor was derived from a human donor with alopecia areata. The J gene is TRBJ2-5, the V gene TRBV7-2; maybe TRBD1 (6 bases). Gene TRBJ2-7 matches the end of the DNA better, so the J call may be wrong. The CDR3 region is CASSLEGDSYEQYF. The CDR3 region has the DNA TGTGCCAGCAGCTTAGAGGGGGATTCCTACGAGCAGTACTTC.